A single sample is the source of the 15 T cell receptor beta chains below, sequenced in a study of cytomegalovirus exposure and HLA in healthy donors. A multiplex PCR was run with 60 Vbeta primers and 13 Jbeta primers. Measured with immunoSEQ multiplex PCR; TCRdb has only the in-frame clones, and not every one. The table has fewer than 150,000 clones, about 79% seen once. The sample consisted of PBMCs. These receptors were obtained from a male donor in good health and CMV-seronegative.

The chain recombines TRBV19 with TRBJ1-4; D gene ambiguous. Deletions cut 3 bases from V and 6 bases from J, with 17 bases between. Germline V CDR1 and CDR2: LNHDA, SQIVND (reference sequence). The CDR3 contains 16 residues. CDR3 in amino acids: CASSMNLGSTYEKLFF. As DNA, the CDR3 is TGTGCCAGTAGTATGAACTTGGGCAGCACCTATGAAAAACTGTTTTTT.

The chain carries TRBV11-2 and TRBJ2-2; TRBD2 matches 8 bases. This CDR3 region has 16 residues. The junction had 6 bases not matched to a gene; V was cut back by 1 base and J by 5 bases. CDR1 SGHAT and CDR2 FQNNGV come from the germline V gene. CDR3 coding DNA: TGTGCCAGCAGCTTAGGTAGCGGGATGGGGACCGGGGAGCTGTTTTTT. Encoded protein: CASSLGSGMGTGELFF.

This rearrangement joins TRBV11-2 to TRBJ2-7; D unclear. CDR3 length: 12 amino acids. The ends were cut back, 1 base at V and 3 bases at J, with 4 bases in the middle. Germline CDR1 and CDR2: SGHAT and FQNNGV. DNA for the CDR3: TGTGCCAGCAGCTTAGGTTACTACGAGCAGTACTTC. Protein: CASSLGYYEQYF.

The gene calls are TRBV18 and TRBJ2-2, with 7 positions matching TRBD2. The CDR3 spans 16 residues. Per germline, CDR1 KGHSH and CDR2 LQKENI. Germline trimming cut 6 bases from V and 3 bases from J; bases unmatched to any gene: 10. As DNA, the CDR3 is TGTGCCAGCTCTACTGGACTAGATATTTACACCGGGGAGCTGTTTTTT. As protein: CASSTGLDIYTGELFF.

The CDR3 sequence is CSVWSWRAEAFF. CDR3 coding DNA: TGCAGCGTCTGGTCATGGAGGGCTGAAGCTTTCTTT. The chain uses TRBV29-1 and TRBJ1-1; D uncertain. Germline-derived CDR1 and CDR2 are SQVTM and ANQGSEA. This CDR3 comprises 12 residues. The germline V and J ends were trimmed by 6 bases and 6 bases, with 14 bases remaining between them.

The chain recombines TRBV15 with TRBJ2-5; tentative D call: TRBD2 (5 bases). CDR3 length equals 14 residues. Per germline, CDR1 LNHNV and CDR2 YYDKDF (reference sequence). The V end was cut by 1 base, the J end by 5 bases, with 11 bases between. The CDR3 DNA follows: TGTGCCACCAGCAGAGGGGAACTAGAGGAGACCCAGTACTTC. Protein product: CATSRGELEETQYF. The full variable domain, its missing parts supplied by reference TRBV15 and TRBJ2-5, is DAMVIQNPRYQVTQFGKPVTLSCSQTLNHNVMYWYQQKSSQAPKLLFHYYDKDFNNEADTPDNFQSRRPNTSFCFLDIRSPGLGDTAMYLCATSRGELEETQYFGPGTRLLVL.

V usage is TRBV7-2 and J usage is TRBJ2-1; TRBD2 aligns across 10 bases. Trimming removed 5 bases from V and 8 bases from J; junction bases left unmatched: 12. The CDR3 runs to 16 residues. From germline, CDR1 is SGHTA and CDR2 FQGNSA. CDR3 loop: CASSAGPGLAWDEQFF. The CDR3 nucleotides read TGTGCCAGCAGCGCAGGACCGGGACTAGCGTGGGATGAGCAGTTCTTC. The full variable domain, in which reference TRBV7-2 and TRBJ2-1 provide the parts outside the CDR3, is GAGVSQSPSNKVTEKGKDVELRCDPISGHTALYWYRQSLGQGLEFLIYFQGNSAPDKSGLPSDRFSAERTGGSVSTLTIQRTQQEDSAVYLCASSAGPGLAWDEQFFGPGTRLTVL.

This sequence joins TRBV5-4 and TRBJ2-7; TRBD2 agrees at 13 bases. CDR1 and CDR2 (germline): SGHNT, YYREEE (reference sequence). This CDR3 has 20 residues. Trimming took 4 bases from V and 1 from J; bases not matched to a gene: 17. The CDR3, as DNA: TGTGCCAGCAGCACCGGACTAGCGGGAGCGGGGCAACGATTTTCCTACGAGCAGTACTTC. Its translation: CASSTGLAGAGQRFSYEQYF.

The rearrangement links TRBV4-3 to TRBJ2-1, with 11 bases identical to TRBD2. CDR3 length equals 17 residues. The V and J ends lost 1 base and 6 bases, in that order; junction bases with no gene match: 8. CDR1 and CDR2 (germline): LGHNA, YSLEER. CDR3 in amino acids: CASSQGIAGGRGNEQFF. For the CDR3, the DNA is TGCGCCAGCAGCCAAGGGATAGCGGGAGGGCGGGGCAATGAGCAGTTCTTC.

The rearrangement uses TRBV18 and TRBJ2-5; 8 nucleotides match TRBD2. This CDR3 region has 14 residues. After removal of 3 bases from V and 4 bases from J, the junction contained 4 bases not matched to a gene. Germline-derived CDR1 and CDR2 are KGHSH and LQKENI. The chain's CDR3 is CASSPAGGLETQYF. CDR3 coding DNA: TGTGCCAGCTCACCGGCGGGGGGTCTAGAGACCCAGTACTTC.

The chain combines TRBV29-1 with TRBJ2-4; 9 nucleotides match TRBD1. Germline-derived CDR1 and CDR2 are SQVTM and ANQGSEA. Germline trimming cut 4 bases from V and 8 bases from J; bases unmatched to any gene: 15. This CDR3 spans 16 amino acids. The DNA for the CDR3 is TGCAGCGTTGTTCGGGACAGGGCCTCACTTGGGGACATTCAGTACTTC. Translated, it gives CSVVRDRASLGDIQYF. Complete variable domain (other parts from reference TRBV29-1 and TRBJ2-4): SAVISQKPSRDICQRGTSLTIQCQVDSQVTMMFWYRQQPGQSLTLIATANQGSEATYESGFVIDKFPISRPNLTFSTLTVSNMSPEDSSIYLCSVVRDRASLGDIQYFGAGTRLSVL.

This clone was seen a few times. The chain is built from TRBV29-1 and TRBJ2-2, with no clear D. V dropped 5 bases and J dropped 5 bases, with 6 bases sitting between them. This CDR3 comprises 11 residues. The V gene's germline CDR1 is SQVTM and CDR2 ANQGSEA. As DNA, the CDR3 is TGCAGCGTTATTAGAACCGGGGAGCTGTTTTTT. Encoded protein: CSVIRTGELFF.

J is TRBJ1-1 and V is TRBV29-1, with D perhaps matching TRBD1 (6 bases). The CDR3 is 12 residues long. Germline assignment: CDR1 SQVTM and CDR2 ANQGSEA. The V gene lost 6 bases and the J gene lost 6 bases, with 14 bases spanning the gap. The CDR3 DNA reads TGCAGCGTGGGGAGGGGGACCCCTGAAGCTTTCTTT. Its protein is CSVGRGTPEAFF.

This chain joins TRBV6-5 and TRBJ2-1; D is unclear. V shed 4 bases and J shed 1 base, with 5 bases lying between them. Germline loops: CDR1 MNHEY, CDR2 SVGAGI. The CDR3 is made up of 13 amino acids. For the CDR3, the DNA is TGTGCCAGCAGTTTTAGTTCCTACAATGAGCAGTTCTTC. Translated: CASSFSSYNEQFF.

This chain uses TRBV5-6 with TRBJ2-5, with D perhaps TRBD1 (6 bases). The CDR3 extends over 13 amino acids. The germline CDR1 and CDR2 sequences are SGHDT and YYEEEE. The ends were cut back, 0 bases at V and 8 bases at J, with 11 bases in the middle. In DNA form, the CDR3 reads TGTGCCAGCAGCTTGGAGGACAGCTTAACCCAGTACTTC. Translation gives CASSLEDSLTQYF.